This T cell receptor (beta chain) comes out of a study of control samples from healthy donors and cancer patients. Sequenced by immunoSEQ multiplex PCR; TCRdb stores in-frame clones only, minus some. Recorded for this sample: under 200,000 clones. V was cut by 7 bases and J by 1 base, with 11 bases left in between. Germline CDR1 and CDR2: MNHEY and SVGAGI. This CDR3 region has 15 residues. The sample was blood. This clonotype was sampled from a woman in her 30s in good health. The chain employs TRBV6-5 and TRBJ2-6; a weak D match, TRBD1 (6 bases). The chain's CDR3 is CASTVTGSGANVLTF. DNA of the CDR3: TGTGCCAGCACCGTTACAGGGTCTGGGGCCAACGTCCTGACTTTC.